This T cell receptor (beta chain) was documented in a study of a mutant IDH1 vaccine in newly diagnosed glioma. For the study at large: Every participant had undergone radiotherapy, temozolomide, or both before, and most underwent both. The study's findings and limits: Researchers report vaccine-induced immune responses in over 90% of patients. Pseudoprogression seemed unlinked to shifts in top peripheral T cell clonotypes.

Repertoires were generated with immunoSEQ multiplex PCR, while TCRdb's copy carries only in-frame clones and drops some. The sample carries about 88,000 clones, roughly four fifths recorded once. Points on this clone: Its specificity is not known.

Time point given: baseline, week 1 (first vaccination visit). Regarding treatment: pre-vaccination baseline after standard-of-care therapy. There were new WHO grade 3 or 4 astrocytomas in the donors, and these were IDH1-mutant and ATRX-lost. The CDR3 loop spans 14 amino acids. Germline CDR1 reads SNHLY; CDR2 reads FYNNEI. V lost 4 bases, J lost 6 bases, and 10 bases lay in between. The rearrangement uses TRBV2 and TRBJ1-6; no clear D gene. The sequenced sample was PBMCs, obtained from a glioma patient treated with radiotherapy, temozolomide or both. This clonotype was obtained from a man between 35 and 55 years old with glioma. Some clones in this sample may be carry-over from other donors' samples. CDR3 in amino acids: CASSVTIANSPLHF. Written as DNA, the CDR3 is TGTGCCAGCAGTGTAACCATTGCTAATTCACCCCTCCACTTT.